This T cell receptor beta chain was found in a study of regulatory T cells in long-lasting Graves disease. At the level of the study: Over 5 years on antithyroid drugs plus positive TSH receptor antibodies marked Graves' disease as persistent.

Study observations and caveats: Persistent Graves' disease cases displayed lower TCR diversity than newly diagnosed ones. New patients shared roughly 1,000 public clonotypes, fewer than the roughly 3,000 shared by persistent patients.

Arm-PCR of CDR3 regions and iRepertoire HTBI primers were the basis on which TCR beta libraries were built. Each CDR3 protein is one row after TCRdb ran MiXCR on the multiplex PCR reads. Of some 430,000 distinct CDR3 sequences in the sample, roughly 21% were seen once. Time point specified: persistent/refractory GD, antithyroid drugs over 5 years with positive TRAb. PBMCs provided the RNA from which the TCR library was made. This clonotype came up many times. Antigen unknown. Germline V lookup: CDR1 MDHEN, CDR2 SYDVKM. The CDR3 is 13 amino acids. V lost 3 bases, J lost 6 bases, and 11 bases lay in between.

This chain links TRBV28 with TRBJ1-2; D possibly corresponds to TRBD1 (5 bases). Specimen: peripheral blood mononuclear cells (PBMCs), collected when the disease was refractory, from a patient treated with antithyroid drugs. The sequence came from a female donor with Graves disease. For the CDR3, the DNA is TGTGCCAGCAGTTTGGATGGGGGGGATGGCTACACCTTC. Protein sequence: CASSLDGGDGYTF.